This TCR beta chain is from a study of T cell changes during pregnancy in multiple sclerosis. The CDR3 runs to 16 residues. Germline V gene lookup returns CDR1 SGHDT and CDR2 YYEEEE. V lost 2 bases and J lost 0, with 12 bases in between. This table comes from immunoSEQ multiplex PCR, and its TCRdb copy is limited to in-frame clones, with some not included. Of some 130,000 clones listed, 96% are singletons. This clonotype was sampled from a female donor with multiple sclerosis, enrolled in a pregnancy study. The sample in question was peripheral blood, obtained after pregnancy. The chain links TRBV5-6 to TRBJ2-4, with D maybe TRBD2 (5 bases). CDR3 nucleotides: TGTGCCAGCAGCTTATGGCGGGCCATAGCCAAAAACATTCAGTACTTC. As protein: CASSLWRAIAKNIQYF. Filled out from reference TRBV5-6 and TRBJ2-4, the complete variable domain reads DAGVTQSPTHLIKTRGQQVTLRCSPKSGHDTVSWYQQALGQGPQFIFQYYEEEERQRGNFPDRFSGHQFPNYSSELNVNALLLGDSALYLCASSLWRAIAKNIQYFGAGTRLSVL.